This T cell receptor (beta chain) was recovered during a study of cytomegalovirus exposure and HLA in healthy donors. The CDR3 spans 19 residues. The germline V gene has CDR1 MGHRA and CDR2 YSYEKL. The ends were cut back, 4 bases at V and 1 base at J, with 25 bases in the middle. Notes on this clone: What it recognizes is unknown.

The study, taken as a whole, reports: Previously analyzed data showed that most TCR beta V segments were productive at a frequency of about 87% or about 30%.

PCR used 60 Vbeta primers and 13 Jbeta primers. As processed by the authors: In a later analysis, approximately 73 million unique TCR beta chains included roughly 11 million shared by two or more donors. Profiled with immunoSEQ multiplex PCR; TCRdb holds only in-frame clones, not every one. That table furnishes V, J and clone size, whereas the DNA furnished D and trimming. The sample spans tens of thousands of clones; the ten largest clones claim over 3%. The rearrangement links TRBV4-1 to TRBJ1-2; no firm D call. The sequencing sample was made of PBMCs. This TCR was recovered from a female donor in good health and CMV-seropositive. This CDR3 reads CASSPAGVRRTDFNYGYTF. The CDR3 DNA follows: TGCGCCAGCAGCCCGGCCGGCGTGCGGAGGACCGACTTTAACTATGGCTACACCTTC.